This T cell receptor beta chain originates from a study of preoperative IRX-2 immunotherapy in early breast cancer. V lost 3 bases, J lost 1 base, and 22 bases lay in between. This CDR3 has 19 residues. Germline V gives CDR1 MGHRA, CDR2 YSYEKL. Stated treatment: preoperative locoregional IRX-2 cytokine immunotherapy. This phase Ib study tested locoregional IRX-2 cytokine immunotherapy given before surgery. Here immunoSEQ multiplex PCR was the method, and the copy in TCRdb shows in-frame clones only, minus some. The sample includes around 25,000 clones, 95% of them seen just once. The TCR comes from a human donor with breast cancer. The source material was tumor tissue, sampled after IRX-2 immunotherapy. The genes are TRBV4-1 and TRBJ1-3; maybe TRBD1 (6 bases). CDR3 in amino acids: CASSQGGWGGGLSGNTIYF. CDR3 in DNA: TGCGCCAGCAGCCAGGGCGGCTGGGGGGGCGGTTTGTCTGGAAACACCATATATTTT.